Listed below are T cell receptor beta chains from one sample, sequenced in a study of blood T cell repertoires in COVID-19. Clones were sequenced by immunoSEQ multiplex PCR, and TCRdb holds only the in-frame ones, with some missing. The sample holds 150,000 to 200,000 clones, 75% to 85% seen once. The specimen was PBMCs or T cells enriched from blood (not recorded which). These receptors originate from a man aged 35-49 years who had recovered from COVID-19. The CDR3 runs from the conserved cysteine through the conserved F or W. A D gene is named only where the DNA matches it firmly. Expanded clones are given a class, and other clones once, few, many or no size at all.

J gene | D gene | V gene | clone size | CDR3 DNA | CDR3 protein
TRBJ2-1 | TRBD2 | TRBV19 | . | TGTGCCAGTAGTATTAGGCGGGGGAAGAAAGATGAGCAGTTCTTC | CASSIRRGKKDEQFF
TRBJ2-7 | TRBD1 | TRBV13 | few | TGTGCCAGCAGCTTTCAGGGGGTTATTTACGAGCAGTACTTC | CASSFQGVIYEQYF
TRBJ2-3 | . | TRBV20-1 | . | TGCAGTGCTAGTGCGGGTAGCACAGATACGCAGTATTTT | CSASAGSTDTQYF
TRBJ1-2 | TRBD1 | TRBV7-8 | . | TGTGCCAGCAGCCCGACAGGGACACTTTATGGCTACACCTTC | CASSPTGTLYGYTF
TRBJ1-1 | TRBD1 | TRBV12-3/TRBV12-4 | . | TGTGCCAGCAGCTTCAGACAGGGGGCTGAAGCTTTCTTT | CASSFRQGAEAFF
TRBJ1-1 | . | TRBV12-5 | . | TGTGCTAGTGGTGGGGGGAGCTTCACTGAAGCTTTCTTT | CASGGGSFTEAFF
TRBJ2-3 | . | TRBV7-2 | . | TGTGCCAGCAGCCCGACGCCGGGGTTGGGCACAGATACGCAGTATTTT | CASSPTPGLGTDTQYF
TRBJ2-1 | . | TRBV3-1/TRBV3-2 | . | TGTGCCAGCAGCCAAGATCGCACTCCTGAGCAGTTCTTC | CASSQDRTPEQFF
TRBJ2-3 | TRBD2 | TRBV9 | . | TGTGCCAGCAGCGCGCGGGGGGCCTCAAGCACAGATACGCAGTATTTT | CASSARGASSTDTQYF
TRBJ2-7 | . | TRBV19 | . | TGTGCCACGAAGGATGAGGATGCGGTCGACGAGCAGTACTTC | CATKDEDAVDEQYF
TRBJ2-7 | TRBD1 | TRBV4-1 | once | TGCGCCAGCAGCCAAAGCCCGACAGGGGGAGGCTACGAGCAGTACTTC | CASSQSPTGGGYEQYF
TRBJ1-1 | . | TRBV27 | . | TGTGCCAGCAGTTTGAGGCCGAACACTGAAGCTTTCTTT | CASSLRPNTEAFF
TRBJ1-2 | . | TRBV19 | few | TGTGCCAGTCTCCATCACTCTAACTATGGCTACACCTTC | CASLHHSNYGYTF
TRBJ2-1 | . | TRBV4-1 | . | TGCGCCAGCAGCCAAGAGGGGCTGGGGGGCTACAATGAGCAGTTCTTC | CASSQEGLGGYNEQFF
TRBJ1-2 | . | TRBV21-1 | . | TGTGCCAGCAGCTTTCCCGGCGGCAGGGCTTATGGCTACACCTTC | CASSFPGGRAYGYTF
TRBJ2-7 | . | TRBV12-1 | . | TGTGCCAGCAGCTCAGCGCTGGGACTTCGCGAGCAGTACTTC | CASSSALGLREQYF
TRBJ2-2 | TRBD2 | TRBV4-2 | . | TGTGCCAGCAGCCAAGATTGGCGGGGGTGGGGGGAGCTGTTTTTT | CASSQDWRGWGELFF
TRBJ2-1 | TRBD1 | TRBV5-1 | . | TGCGCCAGCAGCTTAGGACAGGGGAATTGGGAGCAGTTCTTC | CASSLGQGNWEQFF
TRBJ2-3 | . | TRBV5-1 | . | TGCGCCAGCAGTTATCCCCGGGGGGCCACAGATACGCAGTATTTT | CASSYPRGATDTQYF
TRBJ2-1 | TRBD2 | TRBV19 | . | TGTGCCAGTAGTATGATACCGGGACTAGGGGTGGAGGCGGGCAATGAGCAGTTCTTC | CASSMIPGLGVEAGNEQFF
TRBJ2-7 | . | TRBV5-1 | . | TGCGCCAGCAGCCCCTCTCCCTATGACAGCTACGAGCAGTACTTC | CASSPSPYDSYEQYF
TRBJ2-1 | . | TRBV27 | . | TGTGCCAGCAGTTGGGGCGCCAAAGTCCCCTACAATGAGCAGTTCTTC | CASSWGAKVPYNEQFF
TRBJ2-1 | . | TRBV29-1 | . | TGCAGCGTATTCATGAGTTACAATGAGCAGTTCTTC | CSVFMSYNEQFF
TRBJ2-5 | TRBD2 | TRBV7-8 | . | TGTGCCAGCAGCCCCCCCGGGGGGGGGATGGAGACCCAGTACTTC | CASSPPGGGMETQYF
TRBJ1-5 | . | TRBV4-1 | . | TGCGCCAGCAGCCAAAATAGCGCCGATCAGCCCCAGCATTTT | CASSQNSADQPQHF
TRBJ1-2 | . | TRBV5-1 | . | TGCGCCAGCAGCTTGATCCGGGACACCCATGGCTACACCTTC | CASSLIRDTHGYTF
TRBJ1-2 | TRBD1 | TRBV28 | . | TGTGCCAGCAGTTTAAACGGCCAGGGGGACGGCTACACCTTC | CASSLNGQGDGYTF
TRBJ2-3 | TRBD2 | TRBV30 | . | TGTGCCTGGACGGGGGGGAGCACAGATACGCAGTATTTT | CAWTGGSTDTQYF
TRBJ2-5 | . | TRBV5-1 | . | TGCGCCAGCAGCCCGGTAGGGGTCCAAGAGACCCAGTACTTC | CASSPVGVQETQYF
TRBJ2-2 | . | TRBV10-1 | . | TGCGCCAGCAGTGAGTCGGGCAGGAACACCGGGGAGCTGTTTTTT | CASSESGRNTGELFF
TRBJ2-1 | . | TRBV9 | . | TGTGCCAGCAGCGTAGCTGGAGGTGGCTACAATGAGCAGTTCTTC | CASSVAGGGYNEQFF
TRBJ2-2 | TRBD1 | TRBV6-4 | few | TGTGCCAGCAGCTCGGGACAGGGTGACACCGGGGAGCTGTTTTTT | CASSSGQGDTGELFF
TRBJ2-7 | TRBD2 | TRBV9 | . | TGTGCCAGCAGCGTAGGGGGAGCGGGGTCCTACGAGCAGTACTTC | CASSVGGAGSYEQYF
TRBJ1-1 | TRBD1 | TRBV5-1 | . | TGCGCCAGCAGCTCCCCGGGACAGACCTATATGAACACTGAAGCTTTCTTT | CASSSPGQTYMNTEAFF
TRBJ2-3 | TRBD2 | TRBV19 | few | TGTGCCAGTAGCCGCACCCGGGGGGGCCGGACAGATACGCAGTATTTT | CASSRTRGGRTDTQYF
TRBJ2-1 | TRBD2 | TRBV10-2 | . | TGCGCCAGCATGCCACCGGGGGGGCCAAGACGACTTAATGAGCAGTTCTTC | CASMPPGGPRRLNEQFF
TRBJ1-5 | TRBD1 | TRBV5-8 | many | TGTGCCAGCAGCCAGCTCCCCCACCGGACAGGGGGGAATCAGCCCCAGCATTTT | CASSQLPHRTGGNQPQHF
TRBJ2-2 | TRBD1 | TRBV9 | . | TGTGCCAGCAGCGCCACAGGGGGTGGTTATATTGGGGAGCTGTTTTTT | CASSATGGGYIGELFF
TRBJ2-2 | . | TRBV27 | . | TGTGCCAGCAGGAGCGCCGGGGAGCTGTTTTTT | CASRSAGELFF
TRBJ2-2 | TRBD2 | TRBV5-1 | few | TGCGCCAGCAGCTCCCGGCCCCCCGGGACTAGCGGGGACAGGGAGCTGTTTTTT | CASSSRPPGTSGDRELFF
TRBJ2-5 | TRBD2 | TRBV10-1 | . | TGCGCCAGCAGTGACGGGGGGGCCCAAGAGACCCAGTACTTC | CASSDGGAQETQYF
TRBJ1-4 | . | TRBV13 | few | TGTGCCAGCAGCTTGGGCTTCAGGGGTCGGGAAAAACTGTTTTTT | CASSLGFRGREKLFF
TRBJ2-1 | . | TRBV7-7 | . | TGTGCCAGCAGCTTAAGGCGGGAATCCTACAATGAGCAGTTCTTC | CASSLRRESYNEQFF
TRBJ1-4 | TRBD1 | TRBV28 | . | TGTGCCAGCAGTCCTGCCGGGACAGGGAGCGAAAAACTGTTTTTT | CASSPAGTGSEKLFF
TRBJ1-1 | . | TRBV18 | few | TGTGCCAGCTCACCTACGGTGAACACTGAAGCTTTCTTT | CASSPTVNTEAFF
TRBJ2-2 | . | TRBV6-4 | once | TGTGCCAGCAGTGCCACAGGGAACACCGGGGAGCTGTTTTTT | CASSATGNTGELFF
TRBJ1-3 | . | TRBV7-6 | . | TGTGCCAGCAGCCGGGCGGCAGGGACTGGAAACACCATATATTTT | CASSRAAGTGNTIYF
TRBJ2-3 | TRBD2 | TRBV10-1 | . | TGCGCCAGCAGTGAGGGGGTAGCGGGGAGCACAGATACGCAGTATTTT | CASSEGVAGSTDTQYF
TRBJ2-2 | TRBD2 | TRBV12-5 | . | TGTGCTAGTGGTTTCGGGCTAGCGGGGGGGGAGCTGTTTTTT | CASGFGLAGGELFF
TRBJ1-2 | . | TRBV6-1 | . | TGTGCCAGCAGTGAAGTACCCGGGAACGGCTACACCTTC | CASSEVPGNGYTF
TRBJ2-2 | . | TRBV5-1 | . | TGCGCCAGCAGCTTGTGGGGTTCGGACTCGCAGGAGCTGTTTTTT | CASSLWGSDSQELFF
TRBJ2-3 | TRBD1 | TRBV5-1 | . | TGCGCCAGCAGCTTGGGAAGGGGGCCCACAGATACGCAGTATTTT | CASSLGRGPTDTQYF
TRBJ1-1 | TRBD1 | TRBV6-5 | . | TGTGCCAGCAGTTCCAGACAGGGTCTGAACACTGAAGCTTTCTTT | CASSSRQGLNTEAFF
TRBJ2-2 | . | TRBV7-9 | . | TGTGCCAGCAGCATGACAGGTGTTTTGGGGACCGGGGAGCTGTTTTTT | CASSMTGVLGTGELFF